One and the same sample provided the 6 T cell receptor beta chains below, sequenced in a study of blood T cell repertoires in COVID-19. Data came from immunoSEQ multiplex PCR; TCRdb stores just in-frame clones and leaves some out. The sample includes approximately 200,000 clones, 80% to 90% of them seen just once. Input material: peripheral blood. These receptor sequences come from a man aged 45 to 65 who had recovered from COVID-19.

Only a few counts were recorded for this clone. The rearrangement links TRBV28 to TRBJ1-3, with D uncertain. Germline CDR1 and CDR2: MDHEN and SYDVKM. CDR3 length: 13 residues. V lost 10 bases and J 1 base, leaving 11 bases between the germline ends. CDR3 nucleotides: TGTGCCATCAACCGGGGTTCTGGAAACACCATATATTTT. The encoded protein is CAINRGSGNTIYF.

The V and J genes are TRBV5-6 and TRBJ2-7, with TRBD1 matching 7 bases. The CDR3 spans 13 residues. V lost 5 bases, J lost 7 bases, and 9 bases stayed unmatched. Germline V gene lookup returns CDR1 SGHDT and CDR2 YYEEEE. Here the CDR3 DNA reads TGTGCCAGCAGTTTTAACAGGGGAAGGGAGCAGTACTTC. It specifies CASSFNRGREQYF.

The chain is built from TRBV7-8 and TRBJ1-1; D gene ambiguous. The germline V gene has CDR1 SGHVS and CDR2 FQNEAQ. V was trimmed by 1 base and J by 2 bases, leaving 8 bases between them. There are 14 residues in the CDR3. The CDR3, as DNA: TGTGCCAGCAGCTTAGTAGCGTTTAACACTGAAGCTTTCTTT. Translation gives CASSLVAFNTEAFF.

V usage is TRBV18 and J usage is TRBJ1-3; TRBD1 is a possible D gene (6 bases). The CDR3 is 14 amino acids. V was shortened by 6 bases and J by 2 bases, with 11 bases between the two germline ends. Germline CDR1 is KGHSH and CDR2 is LQKENI. This CDR3 is CASSRTDTGNTIYF. Here the CDR3 DNA reads TGTGCCAGCTCTCGGACAGACACTGGAAACACCATATATTTT.

The chain has TRBV28 and TRBJ2-3; 7 positions match TRBD2. After removal of 5 bases from V and 2 bases from J, the junction contained 7 bases not matched to a gene. The CDR3 spans 15 residues. Germline CDR1 and CDR2: MDHEN and SYDVKM. CDR3 loop: CASSTREGATDTQYF. The CDR3 nucleotides are TGTGCCAGCAGTACTAGGGAGGGAGCCACAGATACGCAGTATTTT.

In DNA form, the CDR3 reads TGTGCCAGCAGTCTATACGGACAGGGGTTTTTGAACACCGGGGAGCTGTTTTTT. This sequence encodes CASSLYGQGFLNTGELFF. The J gene is TRBJ2-2, the V gene TRBV28; TRBD1 aligns across 9 bases. Germline CDR1 and CDR2: MDHEN and SYDVKM. With 5 bases clipped from V and 1 base from J, the junction kept 11 bases outside the gene matches. The CDR3 loop spans 18 amino acids.